This T cell receptor beta chain was retrieved from a study of tumor-infiltrating lymphocytes in oesophageal squamous cell carcinoma. In this sample, this clonotype turned up a few times. V lost 6 bases to trimming and J lost 5 bases; unmatched junction nucleotides: 8. This CDR3 is built from 15 residues. TCRdb re-called the PCR reads through MiXCR, storing one row per CDR3 protein. This sample has over 20,000 distinct CDR3 sequences; roughly two fifths occur once, and the top ten carry about 40%. V and J are TRBV12-3 or TRBV12-4 and TRBJ1-4; 8 nucleotides align to TRBD1. Sequencing was done on a sample of esophageal tumor tissue. The receptor comes from a male donor with esophageal squamous cell carcinoma. CDR3 DNA sequence: TGTGCCAGCAGCTCGACAGGGGCCTTAAATGAAAAACTGTTTTTT. Its translation: CASSSTGALNEKLFF.